The entry below gives a single T cell receptor beta chain sequence along with its context. Generated by immunoSEQ multiplex PCR, the TCRdb table keeps only in-frame clones and is missing some. The table shows 50,000 to 65,000 clones, with 45% to 65% occurring only once. The data stem from a study of cytotoxic CD8 clonotypes in ibrutinib-treated CLL. The clonotype was recovered from a human donor with chronic lymphocytic leukemia. The starting material was PBMCs, obtained after 12 months of ibrutinib treatment.

The CDR3 reads CASSYEGETQYF. CDR3 sequence (DNA): TGCGCCAGCAGTTACGAGGGGGAGACCCAGTACTTC. The V gene is TRBV5-1, the J gene TRBJ2-5; perhaps D is TRBD1 or TRBD2 (5 bases each). Germline lookup yields CDR1 SGHRS and CDR2 YFSETQ. The V end was cut by 5 bases, the J end by 5 bases, with 10 bases between. The CDR3 is made up of 12 amino acids. The variable domain in full, with the rest retrieved from reference TRBV5-1 and TRBJ2-5, is KAGVTQTPRYLIKTRGQQVTLSCSPISGHRSVSWYQQTPGQGLQFLFEYFSETQRNKGNFPGRFSGRQFSNSRSEMNVSTLELGDSALYLCASSYEGETQYFGPGTRLLVL.